Following are 10 T cell receptor beta chains from one sample sequenced in a study of T cells in Graves' hyperthyroidism and ophthalmopathy. TCR beta CDR3 region amplification was performed from RNA transcripts. A set of HTBI primers served as the primers for a first-round RT-PCR of the TCR CDR3. TCRdb ran MiXCR on the multiplex PCR reads and lists one entry per CDR3 protein. Of roughly 740,000 distinct CDR3 sequences detected, about 15% appear once; the ten largest clones hold over 7.5%. The sample was blood. These receptors were taken from a young man with Graves' hyperthyroidism.

This clonotype was counted at least ten times. The CDR3 loop is CASSFGGRYYEQYF. DNA of the CDR3: TGTGCCAGCAGTTTTGGCGGGAGGTACTACGAGCAGTACTTC. The V gene is TRBV12-3 or TRBV12-4, the J gene TRBJ2-7; 8 nucleotides agree with TRBD2. The CDR3 is 14 residues long. V lost 3 bases, J lost 3 bases, and 4 bases stayed unmatched.

This clonotype has at least ten counts. V and J are TRBV7-9 and TRBJ2-3, with TRBD1 matching 7 bases. CDR1 and CDR2 (germline): SEHNR, FQNEAQ (reference sequence). V lost 5 bases and J lost 6; bases outside the gene matches: 8. The length of the CDR3 is 14 residues. The CDR3 is CASSRTGAEDTQYF. The CDR3 coding sequence is TGTGCCAGCAGCCGTACAGGGGCTGAGGATACGCAGTATTTT. Supplemented by reference TRBV7-9 and TRBJ2-3, the full variable domain reads DTGVSQNPRHKITKRGQNVTFRCDPISEHNRLYWYRQTLGQGPEFLTYFQNEAQLEKSRLLSDRFSAERPKGSFSTLEIQRTEQGDSAMYLCASSRTGAEDTQYFGPGTRLTVL.

This clonotype has more than one count but fewer than ten. The chain combines TRBV29-1 with TRBJ1-3; D unclear. Trimming took off 7 bases at V and 4 bases at J, with 14 bases between the two ends. This CDR3 contains 13 residues. In germline, CDR1 is SQVTM, CDR2 ANQGSEA. The CDR3 spells CSAQKPPGNTIYF. In DNA form, the CDR3 reads TGCAGCGCCCAAAAACCGCCGGGAAACACCATATATTTT.

The sample holds many counts of this clonotype. As DNA, the CDR3 is TGCAGTGCTAGAGGGACAGGGAGGATCAATGAGCAGTTCTTC. Translation: CSARGTGRINEQFF. This chain joins TRBV20-1 and TRBJ2-1; 8 bases map to TRBD1. The V gene end was trimmed by 1 base and the J gene end by 6 bases; junction bases not matched to a gene: 5. This CDR3 is 14 amino acids long. Germline-derived CDR1 and CDR2 are DFQATT and SNEGSKA (reference sequence).

This clonotype appeared many times. The genes are TRBV2 and TRBJ2-2; D is perhaps TRBD1 (6 bases). This CDR3 has 14 amino acids. Per germline, CDR1 SNHLY and CDR2 FYNNEI. Trimming left V 6 bases short and J 5 bases short, with 13 bases between. In nucleotides, the CDR3 is TGTGCCAGCAGGAACAGGGTCGGGACCGGGGAGCTGTTTTTT. Encoded protein: CASRNRVGTGELFF.

In this sample, this clonotype turned up many times. The genes are TRBV29-1 and TRBJ1-2; D may be TRBD1 (5 bases). The CDR3 length is 14 residues. With 4 bases removed from V and 4 bases from J, the gap between germline ends came to 16 bases. Germline CDR1 is SQVTM and CDR2 is ANQGSEA. CDR3 nucleotides: TGCAGCGTTGGTAATATCAGGGAGGGCTATGGCTACACCTTC. It encodes CSVGNIREGYGYTF.

The table lists this clonotype with many counts. This chain links TRBV20-1 with TRBJ2-1; 9 nucleotides agree with TRBD1. Losses at the gene ends were 5 bases for V and 8 bases for J; bases not matched to a gene: 10. The CDR3 has 14 residues. Germline V lookup: CDR1 DFQATT, CDR2 SNEGSKA (reference sequence). The CDR3 DNA is TGCAGTGCTGAGGGGGACAGGGAAGTGGATGAGCAGTTCTTC. It yields the protein CSAEGDREVDEQFF.

The chain recombines TRBV5-1 with TRBJ2-2; D may correspond to TRBD1 or TRBD2 (5 bases each). CDR3 length: 13 residues. The germline V gene has CDR1 SGHRS and CDR2 YFSETQ. V lost 5 bases to trimming and J lost 6 bases, with 11 bases between them. CDR3 coding DNA: TGCGCCAGCAGTCTCATGGGGGCCGGGGAGCTGTTTTTT. Protein sequence: CASSLMGAGELFF. Variable domain in full (rest from reference TRBV5-1 and TRBJ2-2): KAGVTQTPRYLIKTRGQQVTLSCSPISGHRSVSWYQQTPGQGLQFLFEYFSETQRNKGNFPGRFSGRQFSNSRSEMNVSTLELGDSALYLCASSLMGAGELFFGEGSRLTVL.

The chain joins TRBV5-5 to TRBJ1-6; 7 bases fit TRBD1. Per germline, CDR1 SGHKS and CDR2 YYEKEE (reference sequence). The length of the CDR3 is 16 residues. With V trimmed by 4 bases and J by 5 bases, 9 bases remained unmatched. The CDR3 bases are TGTGCCAGCAGCATTACCCCGGGACAGAATAATTCACCCCTCCACTTT. Encoded protein: CASSITPGQNNSPLHF.

A few counts support this clonotype. The rearrangement links TRBV29-1 to TRBJ2-3; possibly TRBD2 for D (6 bases). V lost 3 bases, J lost 0 bases, and 7 bases lay in between. CDR1 and CDR2 (germline): SQVTM, ANQGSEA. The CDR3 covers 13 residues. CDR3 protein: CSVEGGSTDTQYF. CDR3 sequence (DNA): TGCAGCGTTGAGGGGGGTAGCACAGATACGCAGTATTTT.